One and the same sample provided the 21 T cell receptor beta chains below, sequenced in a study of T cell repertoires in ileal Crohn's disease. The protocol was immunoSEQ multiplex PCR, while the TCRdb copy is restricted to in-frame clones and leaves out a portion. The data contain about 13,000 clones, 65% to 80% of them singletons. Time point of the sample: neoterminal ileum biopsy at postoperative endoscopy, about 6 months after surgery. Sequencing input: ileal tissue. The receptors shown here come from an adult with Crohn's disease.

The chain joins TRBV11-2 to TRBJ1-1; 7 bases agree with TRBD1. J gave up 3 bases and V 7 bases, and 14 bases lay outside the gene matches. The CDR3 totals 16 residues. Germline V gene data show CDR1 as SGHAT and CDR2 as FQNNGV. The CDR3 nucleotides read TGTGCCAGCAACGGGGCAGGGGGTTTTTGGGACACTGAAGCTTTCTTT. Amino acid sequence: CASNGAGGFWDTEAFF.

This clone is labeled medium-sized (0.01 to 0.1%). CDR3 amino acids: CASSIADGNYGYTF. The CDR3 region has the DNA TGTGCCAGCAGCATCGCTGACGGCAACTATGGCTACACCTTC. The rearrangement links TRBV7-2 to TRBJ1-2; no reliable D call. Between the trimmed V and J ends, which lost 5 bases and 2 bases, there was a span of 12 bases. Germline CDR1 SGHTA, CDR2 FQGNSA. The CDR3 extends over 14 amino acids.

This clone was seen more than once but under ten times. The rearrangement links TRBV6-5 to TRBJ1-6; D not resolved. With 4 bases removed from V and 7 bases from J, the gap between germline ends came to 11 bases. This CDR3 is 14 amino acids long. The germline CDR1 and CDR2 sequences are MNHEY and SVGAGI. The DNA of the CDR3 is TGTGCCAGCAGTTCCGGGAGTTGGAATTCACCCCTCCACTTT. It codes for CASSSGSWNSPLHF.

The chain employs TRBV19 and TRBJ2-7; 8 bases align to TRBD1. This CDR3 has 14 residues. Germline CDR1 reads LNHDA; CDR2 reads SQIVND (reference sequence). The V gene end was trimmed by 6 bases and the J gene end by 7 bases; junction bases not matched to a gene: 11. CDR3 sequence (DNA): TGTGCCAGTAGCGCGGGACAGGTTCACGGGGAGCAGTACTTC. Its translation: CASSAGQVHGEQYF. Together with reference TRBV19 and TRBJ2-7, the CDR3 gives the full variable domain: DGGITQSPKYLFRKEGQNVTLSCEQNLNHDAMYWYRQDPGQGLRLIYYSQIVNDFQKGDIAEGYSVSREKKESFPLTVTSAQKNPTAFYLCASSAGQVHGEQYFGPGTRLTVT.

The chain joins TRBV2 to TRBJ1-3, with D tentatively TRBD1 (5 bases). The CDR3 runs 13 residues. The germline V gene encodes CDR1 SNHLY and CDR2 FYNNEI. V lost 6 bases to trimming and J lost 4 bases, with 10 bases between them. The CDR3 region has the DNA TGTGCCAGCAGCCGGGGGTCGGGAAACACCATATATTTT. Amino acid sequence: CASSRGSGNTIYF.

Remarks on this clone: The junction differs from germline at one of its ends, possibly a read error. Within the sample, other DNA sequences also encode this same CDR3. The chain has TRBV28 and TRBJ1-1; D perhaps matches TRBD1 (6 bases). The CDR3 extends over 11 amino acids. Germline V gives CDR1 MDHEN, CDR2 SYDVKM. The CDR3, as DNA: TGTGCCATCCAAGGGGGTGAGAAAGCCTTCTTT. This encodes CAIQGGEKAFF.

The chain joins TRBV27 to TRBJ2-3; D is undetermined. This CDR3 has 15 residues. The germline V gene encodes CDR1 MNHEY and CDR2 SMNVEV (reference sequence). V was trimmed by 2 bases and J by 2 bases, leaving 11 bases between them. CDR3 residues: CASSLQRIDTDTQYF. The CDR3 bases are TGTGCCAGCAGTTTACAAAGAATCGACACAGATACGCAGTATTTT.

V gene TRBV7-9 combines with J gene TRBJ2-7; 7 positions agree with TRBD1. Trimming cost V 7 bases and J 1 base; bases outside gene matches: 4. Per germline, CDR1 SEHNR and CDR2 FQNEAQ (reference sequence). The CDR3 is 13 amino acids. CDR3 coding DNA: TGTGCCAGCATTGGACAGGTTTCCTACGAGCAGTACTTC. Its translation: CASIGQVSYEQYF.

The chain links TRBV11-2 to TRBJ2-7, with D possibly being TRBD2 (6 bases). Germline V CDR1 and CDR2: SGHAT, FQNNGV. This CDR3 is built from 11 residues. Trimming took off 6 bases at V and 4 bases at J, with 7 bases between the two ends. CDR3: CASSRGYEQYF. DNA of the CDR3: TGTGCCAGCAGTCGGGGGTACGAGCAGTACTTC.

V gene TRBV10-3 combines with J gene TRBJ2-1; TRBD2 matches 9 bases. The germline V gene encodes CDR1 ENHRY and CDR2 SYGVKD. The CDR3 runs 13 residues. After removal of 11 bases from V and 8 bases from J, the junction contained 10 bases not matched to a gene. The DNA of the CDR3 is TGTGCCCTACAGCGGGGGGACGTAGATGAGCAGTTCTTC. It codes for CALQRGDVDEQFF.

The gene calls are TRBV4-1 and TRBJ2-7, with 7 bases identical to TRBD2. V was clipped by 0 bases and J by 13 bases; unmatched bases: 9. This CDR3 comprises 13 residues. Germline V lookup: CDR1 MGHRA, CDR2 YSYEKL. DNA of the CDR3: TGCGCCAGCAGCCAAGATCCAGCGGGGCGCCGATACTTC. This translates into CASSQDPAGRRYF.

This chain links TRBV5-6 with TRBJ1-1; 8 nucleotides align to TRBD1. Looked up from germline, CDR1 is SGHDT and CDR2 is YYEEEE. The CDR3 loop spans 16 amino acids. J gave up 0 bases and V 3 bases, and 7 bases lay outside the gene matches. CDR3 DNA: TGTGCCAGCAGCTCAGGGGGCCCTTTCATGAACACTGAAGCTTTCTTT. Its protein product is CASSSGGPFMNTEAFF.

The chain is built from TRBV28 and TRBJ1-4; D remains unclear. Germline V gene lookup returns CDR1 MDHEN and CDR2 SYDVKM. This CDR3 contains 14 residues. Between the trimmed V and J ends, which lost 6 bases and 0 bases, there was a span of 8 bases. CDR3 sequence (DNA): TGTGCCAGCAGGGATCGAGCAACTAATGAAAAACTGTTTTTT. Its translation is CASRDRATNEKLFF.

J is TRBJ1-1 and V is TRBV29-1; D gene unclear. Germline V CDR1 and CDR2: SQVTM, ANQGSEA. This CDR3 comprises 13 residues. V was cut by 4 bases and J by 5 bases, with 14 bases left in between. The CDR3 nucleotides are TGCAGCGTTGTCCGGACTGAAGATACTGAAGCTTTCTTT. Translation gives CSVVRTEDTEAFF.

CDR3 sequence: CASSRRGGGTNEKLFF. CDR3 coding DNA: TGTGCCAGCAGTCGGAGGGGCGGGGGAACTAATGAAAAACTGTTTTTT. J is TRBJ1-4 and V is TRBV28; perhaps TRBD1 as D (5 bases). Between the trimmed V and J ends, which lost 5 bases and 1 base, there was a span of 14 bases. Germline values: CDR1 MDHEN, CDR2 SYDVKM. There are 16 residues in the CDR3.

The chain has TRBV28 and TRBJ2-5; 12 bases line up with TRBD2. CDR1 is MDHEN, CDR2 SYDVKM, per germline. V lost 3 bases and J lost 3; bases outside the gene matches: 2. CDR3 length: 15 amino acids. The CDR3 reads CASSFLAGGKETQYF. Here the CDR3 DNA reads TGTGCCAGCAGTTTTCTAGCGGGGGGGAAAGAGACCCAGTACTTC.

J is TRBJ2-7 and V is TRBV30; no definite D call. V lost 0 bases and J 2 bases, leaving 5 bases between the germline ends. Germline assignment: CDR1 GTSNPN and CDR2 SVGIG (reference sequence). This CDR3 has 12 residues. Here the CDR3 reads CAWSVGPYEQYF. The CDR3 coding sequence is TGTGCCTGGAGTGTAGGGCCCTACGAGCAGTACTTC.

CDR3 protein: CASSEDRVRTQYF. DNA of the CDR3: TGTGCCAGCAGTGAAGATAGGGTTCGGACCCAGTACTTC. This sequence joins TRBV6-1 and TRBJ2-5, with D unclear. V was shortened by 1 base and J by 7 bases, with 10 bases between the two germline ends. This CDR3 is 13 amino acids long. CDR1 and CDR2 (germline): MNHNS, SASEGT.

The chain carries TRBV29-1 and TRBJ2-1, with 7 bases lining up with TRBD1. Germline CDR1 is SQVTM and CDR2 is ANQGSEA. Losses at the gene ends were 7 bases for V and 9 bases for J; bases not matched to a gene: 12. This CDR3 spans 13 amino acids. CDR3 loop: CSALDRVLSEQFF. The CDR3 region has the DNA TGCAGCGCTTTAGACAGGGTTTTGAGTGAGCAGTTCTTC.

The J gene is TRBJ1-2, the V gene TRBV7-3; possibly TRBD1 for D (5 bases). Trimming cost V 0 bases and J 3 bases, with 14 bases left between them. Germline loops: CDR1 SGHTA, CDR2 FQGTGA. The CDR3 length is 16 residues. The CDR3 coding sequence is TGTGCCAGCAGCTTAACTGCCCAGGGATACGACTATGGCTACACCTTC. It codes for CASSLTAQGYDYGYTF.

V and J are TRBV6-1 and TRBJ2-3; 8 bases align to TRBD1. Germline V lookup: CDR1 MNHNS, CDR2 SASEGT. This CDR3 is 14 amino acids long. V was clipped by 7 bases and J by 4 bases; unmatched bases: 7. CDR3 in amino acids: CASTAGGIADTQYF. As DNA, the CDR3 is TGTGCCAGCACCGCAGGGGGCATTGCAGATACGCAGTATTTT.